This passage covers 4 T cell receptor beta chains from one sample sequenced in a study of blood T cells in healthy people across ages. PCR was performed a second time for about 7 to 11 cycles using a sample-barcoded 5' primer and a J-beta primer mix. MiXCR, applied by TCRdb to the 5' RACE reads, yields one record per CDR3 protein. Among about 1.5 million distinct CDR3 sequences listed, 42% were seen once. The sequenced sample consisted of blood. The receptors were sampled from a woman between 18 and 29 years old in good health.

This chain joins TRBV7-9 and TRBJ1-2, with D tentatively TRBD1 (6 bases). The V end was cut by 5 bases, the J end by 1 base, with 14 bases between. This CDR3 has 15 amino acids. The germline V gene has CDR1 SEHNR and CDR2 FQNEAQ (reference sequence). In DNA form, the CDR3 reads TGTGCCAGCAGCCGGACAGAGACCATTAACTATGGCTACACCTTC. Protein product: CASSRTETINYGYTF.

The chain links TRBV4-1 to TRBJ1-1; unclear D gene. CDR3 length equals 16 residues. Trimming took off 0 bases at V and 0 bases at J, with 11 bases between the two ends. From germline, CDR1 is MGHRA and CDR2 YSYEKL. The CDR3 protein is CASSQDKETVNTEAFF. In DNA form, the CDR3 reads TGCGCCAGCAGCCAAGATAAAGAGACGGTGAACACTGAAGCTTTCTTT.

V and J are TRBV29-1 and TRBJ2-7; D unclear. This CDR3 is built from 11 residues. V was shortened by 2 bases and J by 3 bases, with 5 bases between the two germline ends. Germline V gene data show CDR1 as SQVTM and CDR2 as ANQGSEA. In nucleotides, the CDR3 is TGCAGCGTTGAAAAGAGCTACGAGCAGTACTTC. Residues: CSVEKSYEQYF.

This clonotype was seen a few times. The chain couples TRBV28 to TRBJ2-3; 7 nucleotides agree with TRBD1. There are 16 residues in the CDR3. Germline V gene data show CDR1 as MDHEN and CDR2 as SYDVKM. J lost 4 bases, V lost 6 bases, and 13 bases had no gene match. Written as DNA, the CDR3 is TGTGCCAGCAGACCCTCAGGGGGTCGAGTATCAGATACGCAGTATTTT. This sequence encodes CASRPSGGRVSDTQYF.